The source of this T cell receptor beta chain is a study of shared T cell receptors in the human thymus. Sequencing was performed with immunoSEQ multiplex PCR; in TCRdb, only in-frame clones are kept and a portion is missing. This sample has hundreds of thousands of clones, with approximately 90% found just once. The germline gives CDR1 SGDLS, CDR2 YYNGEE. V gave up 4 bases and J gave up 2 bases, with 9 bases separating them. This CDR3 is built from 13 residues. This clone occurred a few times. This sample also appeared in a second study, on human thymus T cells. From that second work: Healthy Finnish infants undergoing corrective surgery for congenital heart defects provided the donor material. The thymus tissue came from resections taken during corrective heart surgery. Thymic and blood repertoires showed apparently biased V and J gene usage.

The chain employs TRBV9 and TRBJ1-2, with a possible D match to TRBD1 (5 bases). Input material: thymocytes. The sequence derives from a boy under two years old with a congenital heart defect. This CDR3 reads CASSPQENYGYTF. DNA of the CDR3: TGTGCCAGCAGCCCACAGGAGAACTATGGCTACACCTTC.